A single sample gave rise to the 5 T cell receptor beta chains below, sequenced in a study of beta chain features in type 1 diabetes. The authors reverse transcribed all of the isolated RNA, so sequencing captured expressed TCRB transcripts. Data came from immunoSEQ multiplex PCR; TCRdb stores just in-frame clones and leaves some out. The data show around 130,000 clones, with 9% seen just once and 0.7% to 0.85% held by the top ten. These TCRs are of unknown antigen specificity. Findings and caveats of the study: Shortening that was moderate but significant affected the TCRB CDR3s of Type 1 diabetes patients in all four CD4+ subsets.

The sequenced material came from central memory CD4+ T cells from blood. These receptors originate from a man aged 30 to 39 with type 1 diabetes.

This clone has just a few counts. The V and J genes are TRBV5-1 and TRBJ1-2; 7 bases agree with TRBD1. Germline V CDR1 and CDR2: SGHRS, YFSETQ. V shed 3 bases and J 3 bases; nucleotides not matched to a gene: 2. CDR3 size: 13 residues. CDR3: CASSSQGDYGYTF. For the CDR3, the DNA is TGCGCCAGCAGCTCCCAGGGGGACTATGGCTACACCTTC. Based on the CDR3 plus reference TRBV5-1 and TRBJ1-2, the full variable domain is KAGVTQTPRYLIKTRGQQVTLSCSPISGHRSVSWYQQTPGQGLQFLFEYFSETQRNKGNFPGRFSGRQFSNSRSEMNVSTLELGDSALYLCASSSQGDYGYTFGSGTRLTVV.

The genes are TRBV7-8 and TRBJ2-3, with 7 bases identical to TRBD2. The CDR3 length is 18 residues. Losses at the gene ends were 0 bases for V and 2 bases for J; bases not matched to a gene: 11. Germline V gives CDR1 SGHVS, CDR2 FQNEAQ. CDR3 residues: CASSLAATAGVNTDTQYF. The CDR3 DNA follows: TGTGCCAGCAGCTTAGCTGCTACGGCGGGGGTGAACACAGATACGCAGTATTTT. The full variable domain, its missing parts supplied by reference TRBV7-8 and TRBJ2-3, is GAGVSQSPRYKVAKRGQDVALRCDPISGHVSLFWYQQALGQGPEFLTYFQNEAQLDKSGLPSDRFFAERPEGSVSTLKIQRTQQEDSAVYLCASSLAATAGVNTDTQYFGPGTRLTVL.

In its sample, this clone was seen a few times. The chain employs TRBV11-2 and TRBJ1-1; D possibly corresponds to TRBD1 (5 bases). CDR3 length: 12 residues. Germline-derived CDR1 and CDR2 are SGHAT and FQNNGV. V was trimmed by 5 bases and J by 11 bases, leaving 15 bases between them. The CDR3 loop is CASSAIQGLAFF. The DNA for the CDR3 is TGTGCCAGCAGCGCAATTCAGGGCCTGGCTTTCTTT.

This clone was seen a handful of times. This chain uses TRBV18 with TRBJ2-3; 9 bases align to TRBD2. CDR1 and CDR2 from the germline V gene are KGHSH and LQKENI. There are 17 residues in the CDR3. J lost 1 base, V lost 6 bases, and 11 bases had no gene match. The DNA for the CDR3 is TGTGCCAGCTCCTCCGTGGAGCGGGGGGCCGGCACAGATACGCAGTATTTT. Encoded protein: CASSSVERGAGTDTQYF.

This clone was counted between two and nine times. The CDR3 sequence: CASSFRSSSYNEQFF. The CDR3 DNA follows: TGTGCCAGCAGCTTCAGGTCGAGCTCCTACAATGAGCAGTTCTTC. This chain uses TRBV7-2 with TRBJ2-1; D is unclear. V was pared by 3 bases and J by 0 bases, with 9 bases between. The length of the CDR3 is 15 residues. Germline CDR1 is SGHTA and CDR2 is FQGNSA.